A single sample gave rise to the 2 T cell receptor beta chains below, sequenced in a study of regulatory T cells in long-lasting Graves disease. Sequencing libraries for TCR beta were prepared with iRepertoire HTBI primers and Arm-PCR of CDR3 regions. TCRdb re-analysed the multiplex PCR reads in MiXCR, keeping a single row per CDR3 protein. The sample consists of about 420,000 distinct CDR3 sequences, roughly 15% of them appearing once. Time point described: newly diagnosed GD, antithyroid drugs for less than 3 months. Extracted RNA from PBMCs served as the source of the TCR library. The sample was also reused in another study, on T cells in Graves' hyperthyroidism and ophthalmopathy.

Here the sequenced sample was peripheral blood mononuclear cells (PBMCs), taken at new diagnosis, from a patient treated with antithyroid drugs. The receptors derive from a woman between 18 and 29 years old with Graves disease.

In its sample, this clonotype was seen many times. The gene calls are TRBV12-3 or TRBV12-4 and TRBJ2-7; 8 bases match TRBD1. The V segment lost 6 bases and the J segment 2 bases; nucleotides outside the gene matches: 6. There are 14 residues in the CDR3. CDR3 region: CASRKRQGPYEQYF. CDR3 in DNA: TGTGCCAGCAGAAAAAGACAGGGGCCCTACGAGCAGTACTTC.

This clonotype was found many times. V gene TRBV19 combines with J gene TRBJ1-5, with 9 bases fitting TRBD1. The CDR3 runs 15 residues. The V gene's germline CDR1 is LNHDA and CDR2 SQIVND (reference sequence). V gave up 1 base and J gave up 2 bases; unmatched junction bases: 0. Here the CDR3 DNA reads TGTGCCAGTAGTATAGGGACAGGGGGCAATCAGCCCCAGCATTTT. It translates to CASSIGTGGNQPQHF. Full variable domain (rest looked up from reference TRBV19 and TRBJ1-5): DGGITQSPKYLFRKEGQNVTLSCEQNLNHDAMYWYRQDPGQGLRLIYYSQIVNDFQKGDIAEGYSVSREKKESFPLTVTSAQKNPTAFYLCASSIGTGGNQPQHFGDGTRLSIL.